The clone carrying this TCR beta chain was found many times. Its antigen is still unknown. This specimen belongs to a study of early T cells in non-severe SARS-CoV-2 infection. Study summary: RNA in bulk from unsorted whole blood was sequenced, and chains were unpaired. Study-wide points: Matches to VDJdb favored anti-spike CD8 responses and missed private and CD4 specificities.

Unique molecular identifiers were attached to individual cDNA molecules. TCRdb passed the 5' RACE reads through MiXCR, listing each CDR3 protein once. The sample contains around 47,000 distinct CDR3 sequences, about 9.9% of which appear only once. Germline loops: CDR1 DFQATT, CDR2 SNEGSKA (reference sequence). V shed 2 bases and J 3 bases; nucleotides not matched to a gene: 10. The CDR3 extends over 17 amino acids. V gene TRBV20-1 combines with J gene TRBJ2-7; 13 bases are shared with TRBD2. The TCR comes from an adult who was a healthcare worker with PCR-confirmed SARS-CoV-2 infection or an uninfected control (not recorded which). Material: whole blood. CDR3 amino acids: CSARPTGTSGTYYEQYF. CDR3 nucleotides: TGCAGTGCTAGACCGACGGGGACTAGCGGGACCTACTACGAGCAGTACTTC.